The table lists the clone carrying this T cell receptor beta chain with a few counts. TCRdb processed the 5' RACE reads anew with MiXCR; each CDR3 protein has one entry. The sample lists about 250,000 distinct CDR3 sequences; approximately 8.4% were seen once. This record belongs to a study of CD8 T cells in ankylosing spondylitis. V lost 0 bases and J lost 4, with 9 bases in between. CDR1 and CDR2 from the germline V gene are LGHNA and YNFKEQ. This CDR3 comprises 14 residues. The TCR was taken from a female donor with ankylosing spondylitis or in good health (not recorded which). What was sequenced was blood, either unsorted or a sorted T cell fraction (not recorded which). This chain joins TRBV4-2 and TRBJ2-5; D gene ambiguous. As DNA, the CDR3 is TGTGCCAGCAGCCAAGATCGGCCGGGAGAGACCCAGTACTTC. This codes for CASSQDRPGETQYF.